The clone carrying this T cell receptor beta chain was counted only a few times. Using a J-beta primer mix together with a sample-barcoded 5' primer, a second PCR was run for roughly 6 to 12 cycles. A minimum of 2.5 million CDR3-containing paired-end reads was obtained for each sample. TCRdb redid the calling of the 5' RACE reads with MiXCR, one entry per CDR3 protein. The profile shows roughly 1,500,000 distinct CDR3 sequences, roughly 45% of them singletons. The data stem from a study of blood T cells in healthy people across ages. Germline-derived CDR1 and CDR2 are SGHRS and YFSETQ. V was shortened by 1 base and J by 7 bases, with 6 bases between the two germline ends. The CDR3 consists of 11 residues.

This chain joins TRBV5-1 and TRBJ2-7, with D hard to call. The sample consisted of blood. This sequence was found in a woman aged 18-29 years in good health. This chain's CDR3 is CASSLKVEQYF. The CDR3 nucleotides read TGCGCCAGCAGCTTGAAGGTGGAGCAGTACTTC. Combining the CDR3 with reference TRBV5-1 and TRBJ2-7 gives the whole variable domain KAGVTQTPRYLIKTRGQQVTLSCSPISGHRSVSWYQQTPGQGLQFLFEYFSETQRNKGNFPGRFSGRQFSNSRSEMNVSTLELGDSALYLCASSLKVEQYFGPGTRLTVT.